What follows are 20 T cell receptor beta chains derived from one specimen sequenced in a study of response to subunit inactivated influenza vaccine. MiXCR, applied by TCRdb to the RT-PCR reads, yields one record per CDR3 protein. The data hold 800,000 or so distinct CDR3 sequences, with roughly 20% observed a single time. The sequencing here drew on PBMCs from blood, taken around 5 days after vaccination. The receptors derive from a middle-aged man who received an inactivated influenza vaccine.

This clonotype was seen a few times. The chain is built from TRBV12-3 or TRBV12-4 and TRBJ1-6, with TRBD1 identical over 9 bases. The junction had 3 bases not matched to a gene; V was cut back by 5 bases and J by 7 bases. This CDR3 comprises 14 residues. CDR3 in DNA: TGTGCCAGCAGTAAGGACAGGGGAAATTCACCCCTCCACTTT. The encoded protein is CASSKDRGNSPLHF.

This clonotype showed up just a few times. The chain links TRBV7-2 to TRBJ2-2, with D uncertain. CDR3 size: 16 residues. Looked up from germline, CDR1 is SGHTA and CDR2 is FQGNSA. The ends were cut back, 3 bases at V and 1 base at J, with 12 bases in the middle. CDR3 protein: CASSFKTRLNTGELFF. CDR3 sequence (DNA): TGTGCCAGCAGCTTCAAGACCAGATTGAACACCGGGGAGCTGTTTTTT.

The rearrangement joins TRBV12-3 or TRBV12-4 to TRBJ2-7; D perhaps matches TRBD1 (5 bases). The V end was cut by 3 bases, the J end by 10 bases, with 13 bases between. This CDR3 has 12 amino acids. CDR3 loop: CASSFSLGHQYF. The CDR3 DNA reads as TGTGCCAGCAGTTTCAGTCTCGGACATCAGTACTTC.

J is TRBJ2-1 and V is TRBV12-3 or TRBV12-4; possible D gene TRBD1, 5 bases. There are 12 residues in the CDR3. V was cut by 8 bases and J by 8 bases, with 13 bases left in between. The DNA of the CDR3 is TGTGCCAGCGGGGCCCTCCCGTATGAGCAGTTCTTC. This sequence encodes CASGALPYEQFF.

This chain joins TRBV7-2 and TRBJ1-1; tentatively, D is TRBD1 (6 bases). Germline V gene sequence: CDR1 SGHTA, CDR2 FQGNSA. The CDR3 totals 15 residues. The ends were cut back, 1 base at V and 4 bases at J, with 13 bases in the middle. The CDR3 bases are TGTGCCAGCAGCTTAGATCAGGGGCTGGGCACTGAAGCTTTCTTT. Amino acid sequence: CASSLDQGLGTEAFF.

The V and J genes are TRBV15 and TRBJ1-2, with 7 bases identical to TRBD1. The CDR3 runs 15 residues. Germline values: CDR1 LNHNV, CDR2 YYDKDF (reference sequence). Unmatched junction bases numbered 7, after V lost 0 bases and J lost 6 bases. CDR3 DNA sequence: TGTGCCACCAGCAGAGATTTTGCAGGGGGGAATGGCTACACCTTC. Its translation: CATSRDFAGGNGYTF.

This clonotype was seen a few times. This chain links TRBV3-1 with TRBJ2-7; TRBD1 aligns across 11 bases. Trimming removed 0 bases from V and 3 bases from J; junction bases left unmatched: 4. Germline assignment: CDR1 LGHDT and CDR2 YNNKEL (reference sequence). There are 16 residues in the CDR3. The CDR3 nucleotides are TGTGCCAGCAGCCAAGAGTGGACAGGGGGCTTCTACGAGCAGTACTTC. As protein: CASSQEWTGGFYEQYF.

This clonotype was seen more than once but under ten times. CDR3 nucleotides: TGCAGCGTTGATTTGGGGGCAGATACGCAGTATTTT. It codes for CSVDLGADTQYF. The rearrangement joins TRBV29-1 to TRBJ2-3; D may correspond to TRBD1 or TRBD2 (5 bases each). The CDR3 sequence is 12 residues long. The germline V gene has CDR1 SQVTM and CDR2 ANQGSEA. V was clipped by 3 bases and J by 4 bases, with 8 bases between them.

CDR3 bases: TGTGCCAGCAGCTTAGCGGTGACTAGTTATGTTTCCCGGCAGTTCTTC. Translating gives CASSLAVTSYVSRQFF. The chain combines TRBV7-8 with TRBJ2-1; D is possibly TRBD2 (6 bases). Germline V CDR1 and CDR2: SGHVS, FQNEAQ. The CDR3 contains 16 residues. V was pared by 0 bases and J by 12 bases, with 21 bases between. Filled out from reference TRBV7-8 and TRBJ2-1, the complete variable domain reads GAGVSQSPRYKVAKRGQDVALRCDPISGHVSLFWYQQALGQGPEFLTYFQNEAQLDKSGLPSDRFFAERPEGSVSTLKIQRTQQEDSAVYLCASSLAVTSYVSRQFFGPGTRLTVL.

This clonotype has just a few counts. This chain uses TRBV20-1 with TRBJ1-2; TRBD1 is a possible D gene (6 bases). Germline loops: CDR1 DFQATT, CDR2 SNEGSKA (reference sequence). The CDR3 covers 14 residues. Deletions cut 3 bases from V and 1 base from J, with 12 bases between. CDR3 nucleotides: TGCAGTGCTAGTGTGGCCAGGGGTAACTATGGCTACACCTTC. Protein product: CSASVARGNYGYTF.

This chain joins TRBV2 and TRBJ2-7, with D perhaps matching TRBD1 or TRBD2 (5 bases each). The germline gives CDR1 SNHLY, CDR2 FYNNEI. V was cut by 6 bases and J by 2 bases, with 11 bases left in between. The CDR3 length is 13 residues. The CDR3 loop reads CASRWDRTYEQYF. The CDR3 bases are TGTGCCAGCAGGTGGGACCGCACCTACGAGCAGTACTTC.

This clonotype has a handful of counts. This chain connects TRBV20-1 to TRBJ2-2; 10 bases fit TRBD1. The germline V gene encodes CDR1 DFQATT and CDR2 SNEGSKA (reference sequence). The CDR3 is made up of 18 amino acids. J gave up 0 bases and V 0 bases, and 7 bases lay outside the gene matches. CDR3 bases: TGCAGTGCTAGAGAACCGGGACAGGGGCGTCCGAACACCGGGGAGCTGTTTTTT. Translated: CSAREPGQGRPNTGELFF.

This clonotype was observed a handful of times. The rearrangement uses TRBV28 and TRBJ2-3, with TRBD2 matching 11 bases. Germline CDR1 is MDHEN and CDR2 is SYDVKM. V gave up 2 bases and J gave up 6 bases; unmatched junction bases: 7. The CDR3 length is 16 residues. The DNA for the CDR3 is TGTGCCAGCAGTTTACGGCTAGCGGGAGGTAGGGATACGCAGTATTTT. Residues: CASSLRLAGGRDTQYF.

The table lists this clonotype with a few counts. A much larger clone differs from this one at a single base, so this may be a read error. V usage is TRBV3-1 and J usage is TRBJ2-5; no firm D call. The germline V gene encodes CDR1 LGHDT and CDR2 YNNKEL (reference sequence). CDR3 size: 12 residues. Trimming shortened V by 0 bases and J by 5 bases, and 4 bases separated the two germline ends. The CDR3: CASSQESETQYF. CDR3 nucleotides: TGTGCCAGCAGCCAAGAATCCGAGACCCAGTACTTC.

This clonotype occurred many times. The genes are TRBV12-3 or TRBV12-4 and TRBJ1-1, with D possibly TRBD1 on 5 matching bases. Trimming removed 2 bases from V and 5 bases from J, with 12 bases in between. CDR3 size: 14 residues. CDR3 DNA: TGTGCCAGCAGTTTAATGGAGGGGTTTACTGAAGCTTTCTTT. It specifies CASSLMEGFTEAFF.

The J gene is TRBJ2-5, the V gene TRBV5-1; D could derive from TRBD1 or TRBD2 (5 bases each). Trimming cost V 4 bases and J 5 bases, with 18 bases left between them. Germline values: CDR1 SGHRS, CDR2 YFSETQ. The CDR3 totals 15 residues. This CDR3 is CASSTYAGTEETQYF. CDR3 sequence (DNA): TGCGCCAGCAGCACATACGCCGGGACCGAGGAGACCCAGTACTTC.

V usage is TRBV5-5 and J usage is TRBJ1-3, with a tentative D call TRBD1 (6 bases). The CDR3 consists of 17 residues. The germline gives CDR1 SGHKS, CDR2 YYEKEE (reference sequence). With 0 bases removed from V and 2 bases from J, the gap between germline ends came to 15 bases. The CDR3 coding sequence is TGTGCCAGCAGCTTGGTTCAGGGGAGCTTGCCTGGAAACACCATATATTTT. This codes for CASSLVQGSLPGNTIYF.

This clonotype was detected many times. The V call is TRBV9, the J call TRBJ2-2; D is possibly TRBD1 (6 bases). Trimming stripped 4 bases from V and 6 bases from J, with 10 bases between. This CDR3 has 13 amino acids. In germline, CDR1 is SGDLS, CDR2 YYNGEE. CDR3 amino acids: CASSFGTSGELFF. DNA for the CDR3: TGTGCCAGCAGCTTCGGGACATCCGGGGAGCTGTTTTTT.

This clonotype was recorded a few times. The gene calls are TRBV24-1 and TRBJ2-5; weak D call: TRBD1 (5 bases). Germline-derived CDR1 and CDR2 are KGHDR and SFDVKD. Trimming cost V 8 bases and J 0 bases, with 15 bases left between them. The CDR3 consists of 15 residues. For the CDR3, the DNA is TGTGCCACCACCGCGCGGACAAGGCACCAAGAGACCCAGTACTTC. This sequence encodes CATTARTRHQETQYF.

This clonotype came up a few times. The rearrangement uses TRBV28 and TRBJ1-2; perhaps TRBD1 as D (6 bases). With 2 bases removed from V and 7 bases from J, the gap between germline ends came to 17 bases. The CDR3 has 15 amino acids. Germline CDR1 and CDR2: MDHEN and SYDVKM. CDR3 DNA: TGTGCCAGCAGTTTAAGCCCGGCAGGGGCGGGTGGCTACACCTTC. Translation gives CASSLSPAGAGGYTF.